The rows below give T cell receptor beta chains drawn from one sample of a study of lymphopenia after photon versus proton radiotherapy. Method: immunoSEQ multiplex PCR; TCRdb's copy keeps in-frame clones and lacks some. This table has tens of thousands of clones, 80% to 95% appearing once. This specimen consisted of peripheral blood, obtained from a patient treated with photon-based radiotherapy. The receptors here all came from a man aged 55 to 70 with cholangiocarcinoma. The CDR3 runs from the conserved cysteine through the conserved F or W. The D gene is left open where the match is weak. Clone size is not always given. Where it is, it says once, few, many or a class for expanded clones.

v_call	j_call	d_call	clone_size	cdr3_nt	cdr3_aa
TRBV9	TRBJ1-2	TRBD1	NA	TGTGCCAGCAGCGGACCACCGGGACAGGGGAGACATGGCTACACCTTC	CASSGPPGQGRHGYTF
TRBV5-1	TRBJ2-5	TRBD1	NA	TGCGCCAGCAGCTTGGCCGGGACAGAAGAGACCCAGTACTTC	CASSLAGTEETQYF
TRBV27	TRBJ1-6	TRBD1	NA	TGTGCCAGCAGCTGGGGGGGACAGGGCAATTCACCCCTCCACTTT	CASSWGGQGNSPLHF
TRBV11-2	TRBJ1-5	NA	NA	TGTGCCAGCAGCTTAGTGCGGGGTCAGCCCCAGCATTTT	CASSLVRGQPQHF
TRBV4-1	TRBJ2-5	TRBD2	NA	TGCGCCAGCAGCCAAGATTTGCGGGGGGGCCCTGAGACCCAGTACTTC	CASSQDLRGGPETQYF
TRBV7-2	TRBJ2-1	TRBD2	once	TGTGCCAGCAGCTTAGGTCTAGCGGGGGGGCCCTACAATGAGCAGTTCTTC	CASSLGLAGGPYNEQFF
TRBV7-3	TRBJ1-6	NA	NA	TGTGCCAGCAGCTTAGGGCATAATTCACCCCTCCACTTT	CASSLGHNSPLHF
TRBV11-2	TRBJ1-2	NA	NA	TGTGCCAGCAGCTTATCCTCTACGGGGGAAGGCTACACCTTC	CASSLSSTGEGYTF
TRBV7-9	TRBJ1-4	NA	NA	TGTGCCAGCAGCCGACAGGATGCAACTAATGAAAAACTGTTTTTT	CASSRQDATNEKLFF
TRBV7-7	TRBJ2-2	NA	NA	TGTGCTAGCAGAGGGGCGACGGCCGGGGAGCTGTTTTTT	CASRGATAGELFF
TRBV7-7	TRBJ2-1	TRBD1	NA	TGTGCCAGCAGCTCCCCGGACAGGCCGAATGAGCAGTTCTTC	CASSSPDRPNEQFF
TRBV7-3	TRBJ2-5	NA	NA	TGTGCCAGCAGCCCTCTAGGGACGTACCAAGAGACCCAGTACTTC	CASSPLGTYQETQYF
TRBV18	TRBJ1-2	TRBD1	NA	TGTGCCAGCTCACCATCGGGACAGACTAACTATGGCTACACCTTC	CASSPSGQTNYGYTF
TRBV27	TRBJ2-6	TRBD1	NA	TGTGCCAGCAGTTTCAATGGACAGGGGGCCGGAGGGGCCAACGTCCTGACTTTC	CASSFNGQGAGGANVLTF
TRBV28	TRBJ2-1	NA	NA	TGTGCCAGCGGGTCCGAGGGAAGCAAGACCTACAATTCATACAATGAGCAGTTCTTC	CASGSEGSKTYNSYNEQFF
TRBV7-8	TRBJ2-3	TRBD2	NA	TGTGCCGCAGCGAGTCCGGCGGGAGTTTCAGATACGCAGTATTTT	CAAASPAGVSDTQYF
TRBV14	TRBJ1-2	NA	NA	TGTGCCAGCAGCCAAGTTACAGGGAGCTATGGCTACACCTTC	CASSQVTGSYGYTF
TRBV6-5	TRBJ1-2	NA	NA	TGTGCCAGCAGTAGGGAGCAGGGAAGAGGCTACACCTTC	CASSREQGRGYTF
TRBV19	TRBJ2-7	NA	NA	TGTGCCAGTAGCATACTTGCCCCAGGCGGCGAGCAGTACTTC	CASSILAPGGEQYF
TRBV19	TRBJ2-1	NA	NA	TGTGCCAGTAGTACGAGCGGCCACTCCTACAATGAGCAGTTCTTC	CASSTSGHSYNEQFF
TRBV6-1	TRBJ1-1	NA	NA	TGTGCCAGCAGTCGAGGTGGGGGGAGTTGGGAAGCTTTCTTT	CASSRGGGSWEAFF
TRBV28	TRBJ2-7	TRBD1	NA	TGTGCCAGCAGCCGGGACAGGGTGTCCCACGAGCAGTACTTC	CASSRDRVSHEQYF
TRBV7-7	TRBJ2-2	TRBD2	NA	TGTGCCAGCAGCTTAATTGCGGGGGTGAACACCGGGGAGCTGTTTTTT	CASSLIAGVNTGELFF
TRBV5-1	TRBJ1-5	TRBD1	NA	TGCGCCAGCAGCACGACAGGGGGAGACAATCAGCCCCAGCATTTT	CASSTTGGDNQPQHF
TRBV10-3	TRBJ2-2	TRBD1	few	TGTGCCATTGGGACAGGGGAGAACACCGGGGAGCTGTTTTTT	CAIGTGENTGELFF
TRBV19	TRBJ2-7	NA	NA	TGTGCCAGTAGTAGCACAGGCCTTACCTCCTACGAGCAGTACTTC	CASSSTGLTSYEQYF
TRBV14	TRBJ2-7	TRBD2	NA	TGTGCCAGCAGCCCTCCAAGCGGGAGCTTAAACGAGCAGTACTTC	CASSPPSGSLNEQYF
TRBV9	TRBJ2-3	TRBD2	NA	TGTGCCAGCAGCGTGGAGGGAGCGGGGGTGGTAGATACGCAGTATTTT	CASSVEGAGVVDTQYF
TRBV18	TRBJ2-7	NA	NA	TGTGCCAGCTCACCGGGAGACGGAGACCTCTACGAGCAGTACTTC	CASSPGDGDLYEQYF
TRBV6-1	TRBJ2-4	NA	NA	TGTGCCAGCAAATCCAGGGTGGGAGCTAAAAACATTCAGTACTTC	CASKSRVGAKNIQYF
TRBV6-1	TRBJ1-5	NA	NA	TGTGCCAGCAGTGAAGTCGGACCCCATAGCCAGCCCCAGCATTTT	CASSEVGPHSQPQHF
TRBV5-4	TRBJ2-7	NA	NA	TGTGCCAGCAGCTTGGCGCCCGGGGGTAGCTTGGACGAGCAGTACTTC	CASSLAPGGSLDEQYF
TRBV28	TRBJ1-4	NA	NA	TGTGCCAGCAGTTTTGGGGCGACTAATGAAAAACTGTTTTTT	CASSFGATNEKLFF
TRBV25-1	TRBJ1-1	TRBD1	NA	TGTGCCAGCAGTGATTCGGACAGGGGGTACACTGAAGCTTTCTTT	CASSDSDRGYTEAFF
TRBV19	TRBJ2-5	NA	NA	TGTGCCAGTAGTATTGGGTTCCGGGAGACCCAGTACTTC	CASSIGFRETQYF
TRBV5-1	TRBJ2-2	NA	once	TGCGCCAGCAGCTTGGAAGGGGGTACCGGGGAGCTGTTTTTT	CASSLEGGTGELFF
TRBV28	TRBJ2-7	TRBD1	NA	TGTGCCAGCAGTTCCGGACAGGGGTTCTACGAGCAGTACTTC	CASSSGQGFYEQYF
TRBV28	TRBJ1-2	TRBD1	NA	TGTGCCAGCAGGTCACCGGGACAGGGTCACGGCTACACCTTC	CASRSPGQGHGYTF
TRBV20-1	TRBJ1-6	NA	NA	TGCAGTGCTAGCGAGAATTCACCCCTCCACTTT	CSASENSPLHF
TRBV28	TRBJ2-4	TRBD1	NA	TGTGCCAGCAGTTCAAGGGACAGGGTTAACATTCAGTACTTC	CASSSRDRVNIQYF
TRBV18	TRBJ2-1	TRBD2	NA	TGTGCCAGCTCACCACCTGGCGGGGGGGCCCATGAGCAGTTCTTC	CASSPPGGGAHEQFF
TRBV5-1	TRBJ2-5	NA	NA	TGCGCCAGCAGCTTCAACAGACAAGAGACCCAGTACTTC	CASSFNRQETQYF
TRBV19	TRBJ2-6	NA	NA	TGTGCCAGTAGTATTAGCCCCTCCGGGGCCAACGTCCTGACTTTC	CASSISPSGANVLTF
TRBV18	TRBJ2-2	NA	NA	TGTGCCAGCTCACCACTCTGGGCGAACACCGGGGAGCTGTTTTTT	CASSPLWANTGELFF
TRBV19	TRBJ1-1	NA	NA	TGTGCCAGTAGTATTGTCAGACAGAACACTGAAGCTTTCTTT	CASSIVRQNTEAFF
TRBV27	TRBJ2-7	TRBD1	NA	TGTGCCAGCAGTTTAACAGGGGGCTACGAGCAGTACTTC	CASSLTGGYEQYF
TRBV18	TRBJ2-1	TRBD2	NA	TGTGCCAGCTCACGAGCTAGCGGGGGTGCTAGCTCCTACAATGAGCAGTTCTTC	CASSRASGGASSYNEQFF
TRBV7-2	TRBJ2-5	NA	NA	TGTGCCAGCAGCGCCGGACAGCAAGAGACCCAGTACTTC	CASSAGQQETQYF
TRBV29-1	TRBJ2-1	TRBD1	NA	TGCAGCGTTGGCGACAGGGGTGTCTTCAATGAGCAGTTCTTC	CSVGDRGVFNEQFF
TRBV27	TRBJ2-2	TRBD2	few	TGTGCCAGCAGTTTATTCGGGGAGGGCGGGGAGCTGTTTTTT	CASSLFGEGGELFF
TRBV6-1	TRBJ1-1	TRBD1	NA	TGTGCCAGCAGTGAGTGGACAGGGGAGACTGAAGCTTTCTTT	CASSEWTGETEAFF
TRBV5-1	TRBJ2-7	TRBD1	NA	TGCGCCAGCAGCTGGACAGGGGGGTACGAGCAGTACTTC	CASSWTGGYEQYF
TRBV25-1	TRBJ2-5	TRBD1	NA	TGTGCCAGCAGTGAGACAGGGTGGGAAGAGACCCAGTACTTC	CASSETGWEETQYF
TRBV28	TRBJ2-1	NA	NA	TGTGCCAGCACCCCAAGGGTCTCCCGGGACCCTTTTTCGAATGAGCAGTTCTTC	CASTPRVSRDPFSNEQFF
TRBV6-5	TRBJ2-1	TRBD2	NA	TGTGCCAGCAGTTACTCGTCTAGCGGGAGAGGACAGTTCTTC	CASSYSSSGRGQFF